The 10 T cell receptor beta chains given below trace back to one sample, sequenced in a study of T-cell reconstitution after alpha-beta-depleted transplantation in children. Unique molecular identifiers tagged the TCRbeta library. TCRdb itself ran the PCR reads through MiXCR, one entry per CDR3 protein. The repertoire holds some 220,000 distinct CDR3 sequences, with approximately 9.5% as singletons. The material was PBMCs from the stem cell graft donor, obtained from the stem cell graft. These receptor sequences come from a human donor who donated a stem cell graft to a child with acute lymphoblastic leukemia.

V is TRBV12-3 or TRBV12-4 and J is TRBJ1-5; tentative D call: TRBD1 (5 bases). The CDR3 loop spans 15 amino acids. The V gene lost 1 base and the J gene lost 7 bases, with 14 bases spanning the gap. The chain's CDR3 is CASSLEGIGGQPQHF. CDR3 bases: TGTGCCAGCAGTTTAGAGGGGATTGGCGGCCAGCCCCAGCATTTT.

This clonotype was counted at least ten times. The rearrangement links TRBV5-1 to TRBJ1-4; D possibly corresponds to TRBD1 (5 bases). Germline V gene data show CDR1 as SGHRS and CDR2 as YFSETQ. There are 14 residues in the CDR3. Trimming took 2 bases from V and 8 from J, leaving 13 bases between them. CDR3 amino acids: CASSFTGTGEKLFF. For the CDR3, the DNA is TGCGCCAGCAGCTTCACCGGGACGGGAGAAAAACTGTTTTTT. Full variable domain (rest looked up from reference TRBV5-1 and TRBJ1-4): KAGVTQTPRYLIKTRGQQVTLSCSPISGHRSVSWYQQTPGQGLQFLFEYFSETQRNKGNFPGRFSGRQFSNSRSEMNVSTLELGDSALYLCASSFTGTGEKLFFGSGTQLSVL.

This clonotype has more than one count but fewer than ten. The chain recombines TRBV6-5 with TRBJ1-1, with a tentative D call TRBD1 (5 bases). V was trimmed by 3 bases and J by 3 bases, leaving 11 bases between them. The V gene's germline CDR1 is MNHEY and CDR2 SVGAGI. The CDR3 has 14 residues. DNA for the CDR3: TGTGCCAGCAGTTATCCAGGGAGTGACACTGAAGCTTTCTTT. Translating it yields CASSYPGSDTEAFF.

This clonotype was seen repeatedly, ten times or more. The chain carries TRBV5-1 and TRBJ1-2, with D unresolved. Germline V CDR1 and CDR2: SGHRS, YFSETQ. The CDR3 has 14 amino acids. The V end lost 1 base, the J end lost 0 bases, and 7 bases lay between the germline ends. In nucleotides, the CDR3 is TGCGCCAGCAGCTTGCTTTCGTCTAACTATGGCTACACCTTC. This encodes CASSLLSSNYGYTF. The entire variable domain, with the rest obtained from reference TRBV5-1 and TRBJ1-2, is as follows: KAGVTQTPRYLIKTRGQQVTLSCSPISGHRSVSWYQQTPGQGLQFLFEYFSETQRNKGNFPGRFSGRQFSNSRSEMNVSTLELGDSALYLCASSLLSSNYGYTFGSGTRLTVV.

This clonotype was recorded many times. The chain recombines TRBV29-1 with TRBJ2-1, with 7 bases aligning to TRBD2. The CDR3 has 13 amino acids. Germline V CDR1 and CDR2: SQVTM, ANQGSEA. V shed 4 bases and J 10 bases; nucleotides not matched to a gene: 10. DNA for the CDR3: TGCAGCGTTGGGGCGCCTGCGGGGGAGGAGCAGTTCTTC. It specifies CSVGAPAGEEQFF.

CDR3 protein: CASSFFGGSYEQYF. As DNA, the CDR3 is TGTGCCAGCAGTTTTTTCGGGGGCTCCTACGAGCAGTACTTC. V is TRBV12-3 or TRBV12-4 and J is TRBJ2-7; tentative D call: TRBD2 (6 bases). The CDR3 length is 14 residues. Trimming removed 3 bases at V and 0 bases at J, with 9 bases between.

The V and J genes are TRBV7-2 and TRBJ2-4; 9 bases are a match to TRBD2. The germline V gene encodes CDR1 SGHTA and CDR2 FQGNSA. The V and J ends lost 3 bases and 2 bases, in that order; junction bases with no gene match: 8. This CDR3 contains 17 residues. DNA for the CDR3: TGTGCCAGCAGCTTTATCAGCGGGGGGAGGACCAAAAACATTCAGTACTTC. This encodes CASSFISGGRTKNIQYF. Using reference TRBV7-2 and TRBJ2-4 for the parts outside the CDR3, the full variable domain is GAGVSQSPSNKVTEKGKDVELRCDPISGHTALYWYRQSLGQGLEFLIYFQGNSAPDKSGLPSDRFSAERTGGSVSTLTIQRTQQEDSAVYLCASSFISGGRTKNIQYFGAGTRLSVL.

This clonotype was observed many times. The gene calls are TRBV6-1 and TRBJ1-1, with D unresolved. V gave up 2 bases and J gave up 5 bases, with 12 bases separating them. The germline V gene has CDR1 MNHNS and CDR2 SASEGT. The CDR3 runs 14 residues. CDR3 nucleotides: TGTGCCAGCAGTGAACAGGATTCAGTAACTGAAGCTTTCTTT. Translated, it gives CASSEQDSVTEAFF.

J is TRBJ1-5 and V is TRBV7-8, with D unresolved. CDR3 length equals 15 residues. Germline V lookup: CDR1 SGHVS, CDR2 FQNEAQ. Trimming removed 2 bases from V and 2 bases from J, with 10 bases in between. The CDR3 spells CASSLLSSGNQPQHF. The CDR3 DNA is TGTGCCAGCAGCTTACTTTCTAGCGGCAATCAGCCCCAGCATTTT.

This clonotype was seen many times. V and J are TRBV11-2 and TRBJ1-2; 7 bases line up with TRBD1. This CDR3 spans 15 amino acids. Germline V CDR1 and CDR2: SGHAT, FQNNGV. V dropped 5 bases and J dropped 4; count of bases not matched to a gene: 10. CDR3 in DNA: TGTGCCAGCAGCCCAGGGGGGCAGGGATTCTATGGCTACACCTTC. Its translation is CASSPGGQGFYGYTF. The full variable domain, its missing parts supplied by reference TRBV11-2 and TRBJ1-2, is EAGVAQSPRYKIIEKRQSVAFWCNPISGHATLYWYQQILGQGPKLLIQFQNNGVVDDSQLPKDRFSAERLKGVDSTLKIQPAKLEDSAVYLCASSPGGQGFYGYTFGSGTRLTVV.